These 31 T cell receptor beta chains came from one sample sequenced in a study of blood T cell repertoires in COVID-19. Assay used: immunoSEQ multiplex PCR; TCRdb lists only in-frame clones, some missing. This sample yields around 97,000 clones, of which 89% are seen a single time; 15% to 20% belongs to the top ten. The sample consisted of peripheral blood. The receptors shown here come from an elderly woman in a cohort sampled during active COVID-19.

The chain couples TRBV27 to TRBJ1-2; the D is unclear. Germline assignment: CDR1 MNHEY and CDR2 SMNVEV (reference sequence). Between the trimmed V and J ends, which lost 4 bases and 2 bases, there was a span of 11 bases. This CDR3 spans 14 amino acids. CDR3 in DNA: TGTGCCAGCAGTTCGATCGACAACAACTATGGCTACACCTTC. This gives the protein CASSSIDNNYGYTF.

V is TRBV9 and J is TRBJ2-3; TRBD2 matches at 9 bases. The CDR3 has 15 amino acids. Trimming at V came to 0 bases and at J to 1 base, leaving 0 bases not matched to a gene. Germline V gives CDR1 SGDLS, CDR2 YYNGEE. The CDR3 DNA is TGTGCCAGCAGCGTAGCTAGCGGGGGCACAGATACGCAGTATTTT. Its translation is CASSVASGGTDTQYF.

CDR3 in DNA: TGTGCCAGCAGTTTCCTGGGCCAGGGGGGTATAAACACTGAAGCTTTCTTT. Translated, it gives CASSFLGQGGINTEAFF. The rearrangement joins TRBV28 to TRBJ1-1, with 7 positions matching TRBD1. The germline V gene has CDR1 MDHEN and CDR2 SYDVKM. This CDR3 contains 17 residues. J lost 2 bases, V lost 3 bases, and 12 bases had no gene match.

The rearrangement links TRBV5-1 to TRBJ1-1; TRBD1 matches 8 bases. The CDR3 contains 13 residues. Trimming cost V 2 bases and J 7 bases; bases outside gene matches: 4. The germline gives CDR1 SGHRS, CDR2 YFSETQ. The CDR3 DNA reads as TGCGCCAGCAGCTTCGGACAGGGCGATGAAGCTTTCTTT. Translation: CASSFGQGDEAFF. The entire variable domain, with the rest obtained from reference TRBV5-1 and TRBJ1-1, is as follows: KAGVTQTPRYLIKTRGQQVTLSCSPISGHRSVSWYQQTPGQGLQFLFEYFSETQRNKGNFPGRFSGRQFSNSRSEMNVSTLELGDSALYLCASSFGQGDEAFFGQGTRLTVV.

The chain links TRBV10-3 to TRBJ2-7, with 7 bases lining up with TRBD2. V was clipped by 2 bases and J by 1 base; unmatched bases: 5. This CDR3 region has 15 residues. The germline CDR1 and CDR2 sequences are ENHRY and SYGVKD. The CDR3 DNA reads TGTGCCATCAGTGAGGGGGGACTACCTTCCTACGAGCAGTACTTC. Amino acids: CAISEGGLPSYEQYF.

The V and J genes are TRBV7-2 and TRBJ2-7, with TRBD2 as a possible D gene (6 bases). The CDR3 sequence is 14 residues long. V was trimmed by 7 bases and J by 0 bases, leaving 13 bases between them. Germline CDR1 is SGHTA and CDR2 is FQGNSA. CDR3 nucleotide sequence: TGTGCCAGCACCCCCGGGAGAGCCTCCTACGAGCAGTACTTC. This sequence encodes CASTPGRASYEQYF.

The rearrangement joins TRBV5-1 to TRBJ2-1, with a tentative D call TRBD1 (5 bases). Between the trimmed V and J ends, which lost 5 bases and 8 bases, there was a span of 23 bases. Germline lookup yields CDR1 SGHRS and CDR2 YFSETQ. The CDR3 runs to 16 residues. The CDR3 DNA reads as TGCGCCAGCAGAAGGGCAGGGTATATGATCGTGGATGAGCAGTTCTTC. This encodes CASRRAGYMIVDEQFF.

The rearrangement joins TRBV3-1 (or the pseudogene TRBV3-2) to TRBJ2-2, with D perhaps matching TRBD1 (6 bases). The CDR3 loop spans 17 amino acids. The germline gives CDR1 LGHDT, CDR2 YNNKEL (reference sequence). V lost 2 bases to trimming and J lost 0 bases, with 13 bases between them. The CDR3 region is CASSQQGRGSNTGELFF. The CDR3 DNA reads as TGTGCCAGCAGCCAACAGGGCAGGGGCTCGAACACCGGGGAGCTGTTTTTT.

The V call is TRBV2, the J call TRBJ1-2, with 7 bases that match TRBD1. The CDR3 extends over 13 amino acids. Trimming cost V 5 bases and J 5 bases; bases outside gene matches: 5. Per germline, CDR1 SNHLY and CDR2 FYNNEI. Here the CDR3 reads CASSPTQGYGYTF. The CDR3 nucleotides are TGTGCCAGCAGTCCCACACAGGGGTATGGCTACACCTTC.

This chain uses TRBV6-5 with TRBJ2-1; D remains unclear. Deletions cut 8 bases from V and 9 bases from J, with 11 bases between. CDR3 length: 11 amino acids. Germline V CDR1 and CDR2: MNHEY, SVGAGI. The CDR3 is CASFSFPEQFF. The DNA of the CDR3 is TGTGCCAGCTTTAGCTTCCCTGAGCAGTTCTTC.

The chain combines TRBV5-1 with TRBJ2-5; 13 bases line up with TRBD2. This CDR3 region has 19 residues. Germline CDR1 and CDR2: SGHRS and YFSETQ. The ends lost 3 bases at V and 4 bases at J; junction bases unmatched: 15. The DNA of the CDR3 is TGCGCCAGCAGCTCTATAAATTCGAGGACTAGCGGGAGTCGAGAGACCCAGTACTTC. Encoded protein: CASSSINSRTSGSRETQYF.

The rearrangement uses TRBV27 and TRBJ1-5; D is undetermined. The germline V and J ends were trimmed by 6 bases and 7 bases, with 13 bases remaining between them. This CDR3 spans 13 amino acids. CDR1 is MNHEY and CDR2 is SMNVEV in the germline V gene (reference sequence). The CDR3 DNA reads TGTGCCAGCAGGGAAAACGGGGAGCAGCCCCAGCATTTT. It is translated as CASRENGEQPQHF.

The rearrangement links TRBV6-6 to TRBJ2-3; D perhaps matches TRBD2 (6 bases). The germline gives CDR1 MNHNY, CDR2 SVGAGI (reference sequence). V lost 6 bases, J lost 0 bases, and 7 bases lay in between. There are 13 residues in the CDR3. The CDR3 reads CASRGTSTDTQYF. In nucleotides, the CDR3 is TGTGCCAGCAGGGGGACTAGCACAGATACGCAGTATTTT.

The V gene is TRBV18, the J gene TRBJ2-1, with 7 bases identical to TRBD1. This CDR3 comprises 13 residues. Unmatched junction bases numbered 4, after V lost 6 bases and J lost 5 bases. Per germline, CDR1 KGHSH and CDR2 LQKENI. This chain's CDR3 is CASSGGQDNEQFF. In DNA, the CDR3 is TGTGCCAGCTCGGGCGGACAGGACAATGAGCAGTTCTTC.

CDR3 in DNA: TGTGCCAGCAGCCAAGGGTGGGACTTGGGCACCGGGGAGCTGTTTTTT. Its protein is CASSQGWDLGTGELFF. The chain recombines TRBV4-2 with TRBJ2-2; D is perhaps TRBD2 (6 bases). This CDR3 is built from 16 residues. The V gene lost 1 base and the J gene lost 4 bases, with 13 bases spanning the gap. Germline CDR1 reads LGHNA; CDR2 reads YNFKEQ.

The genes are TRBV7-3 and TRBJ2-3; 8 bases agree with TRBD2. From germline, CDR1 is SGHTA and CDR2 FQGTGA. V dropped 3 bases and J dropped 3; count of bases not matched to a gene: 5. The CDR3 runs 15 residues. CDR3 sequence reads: CASSFSGAWTDTQYF. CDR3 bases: TGTGCCAGCAGCTTTAGCGGGGCCTGGACAGATACGCAGTATTTT.

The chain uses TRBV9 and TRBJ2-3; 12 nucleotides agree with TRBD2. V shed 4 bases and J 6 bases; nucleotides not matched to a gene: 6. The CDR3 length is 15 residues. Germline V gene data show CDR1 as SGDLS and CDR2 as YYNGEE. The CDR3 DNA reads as TGTGCCAGCAGCCCTCAACTAGCGGGGGGCGATACGCAGTATTTT. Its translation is CASSPQLAGGDTQYF.

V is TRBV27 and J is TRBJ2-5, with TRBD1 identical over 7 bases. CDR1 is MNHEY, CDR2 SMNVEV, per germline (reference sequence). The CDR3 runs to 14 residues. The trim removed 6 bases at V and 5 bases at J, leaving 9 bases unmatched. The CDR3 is CASRRTGRGETQYF. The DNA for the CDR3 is TGTGCCAGCAGAAGGACAGGAAGGGGGGAGACCCAGTACTTC.

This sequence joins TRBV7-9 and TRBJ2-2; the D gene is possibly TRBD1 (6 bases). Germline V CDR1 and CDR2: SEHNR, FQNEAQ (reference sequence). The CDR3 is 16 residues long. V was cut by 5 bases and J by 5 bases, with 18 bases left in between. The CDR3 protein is CASSRTTGLGTGELFF. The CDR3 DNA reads TGTGCCAGCAGCAGGACCACAGGGTTAGGTACCGGGGAGCTGTTTTTT. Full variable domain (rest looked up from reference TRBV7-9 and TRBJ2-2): DTGVSQNPRHKITKRGQNVTFRCDPISEHNRLYWYRQTLGQGPEFLTYFQNEAQLEKSRLLSDRFSAERPKGSFSTLEIQRTEQGDSAMYLCASSRTTGLGTGELFFGEGSRLTVL.

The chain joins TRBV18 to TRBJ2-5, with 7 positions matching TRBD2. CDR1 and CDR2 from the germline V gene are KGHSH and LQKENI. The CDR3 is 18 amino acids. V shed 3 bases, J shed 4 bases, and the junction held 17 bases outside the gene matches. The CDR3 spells CASSPAFERERFRETQYF. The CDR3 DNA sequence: TGTGCCAGCTCACCTGCGTTTGAGCGGGAAAGATTTCGAGAGACCCAGTACTTC.

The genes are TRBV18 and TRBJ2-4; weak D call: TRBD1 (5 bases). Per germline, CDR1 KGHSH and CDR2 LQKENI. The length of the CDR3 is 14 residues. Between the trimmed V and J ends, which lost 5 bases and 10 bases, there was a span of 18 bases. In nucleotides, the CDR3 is TGTGCCAGCTCAATTCTCAGTAACCCAGGGATTCAGTACTTC. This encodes CASSILSNPGIQYF.

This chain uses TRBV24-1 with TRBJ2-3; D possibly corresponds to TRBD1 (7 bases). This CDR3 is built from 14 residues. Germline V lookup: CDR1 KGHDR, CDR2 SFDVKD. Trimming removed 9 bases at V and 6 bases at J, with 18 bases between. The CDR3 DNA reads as TGTGCCACCCTTGTCAGGGGGGAATGGGATACGCAGTATTTT. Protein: CATLVRGEWDTQYF.

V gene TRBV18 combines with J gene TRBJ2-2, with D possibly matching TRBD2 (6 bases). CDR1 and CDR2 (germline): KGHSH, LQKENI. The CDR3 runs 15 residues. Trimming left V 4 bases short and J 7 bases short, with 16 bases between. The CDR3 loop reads CASSLMEGQGGELFF. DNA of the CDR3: TGTGCCAGCTCACTAATGGAGGGTCAAGGCGGGGAGCTGTTTTTT.

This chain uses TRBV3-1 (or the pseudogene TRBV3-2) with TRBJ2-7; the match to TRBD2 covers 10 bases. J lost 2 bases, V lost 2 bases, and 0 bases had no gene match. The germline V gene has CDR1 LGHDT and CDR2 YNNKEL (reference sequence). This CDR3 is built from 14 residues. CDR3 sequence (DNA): TGTGCCAGCAGCCAAACTAGCGGGGCCTACGAGCAGTACTTC. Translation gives CASSQTSGAYEQYF.

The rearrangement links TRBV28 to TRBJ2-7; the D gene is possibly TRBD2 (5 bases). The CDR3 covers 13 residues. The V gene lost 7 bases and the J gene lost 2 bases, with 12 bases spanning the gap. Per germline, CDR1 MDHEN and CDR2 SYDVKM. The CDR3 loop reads CASKDRDPYEQYF. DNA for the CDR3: TGTGCCAGCAAAGACCGGGATCCCTACGAGCAGTACTTC.

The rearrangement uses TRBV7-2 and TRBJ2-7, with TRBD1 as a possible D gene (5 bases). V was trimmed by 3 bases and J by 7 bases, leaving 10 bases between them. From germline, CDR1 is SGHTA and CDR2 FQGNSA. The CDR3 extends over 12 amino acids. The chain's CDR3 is CASSLDIHEQYF. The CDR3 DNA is TGTGCCAGCAGCTTGGACATCCATGAGCAGTACTTC. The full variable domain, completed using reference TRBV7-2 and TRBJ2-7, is GAGVSQSPSNKVTEKGKDVELRCDPISGHTALYWYRQSLGQGLEFLIYFQGNSAPDKSGLPSDRFSAERTGGSVSTLTIQRTQQEDSAVYLCASSLDIHEQYFGPGTRLTVT.

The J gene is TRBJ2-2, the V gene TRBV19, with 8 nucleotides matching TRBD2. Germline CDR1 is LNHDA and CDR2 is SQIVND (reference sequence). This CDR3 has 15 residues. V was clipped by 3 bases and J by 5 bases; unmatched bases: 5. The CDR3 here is CASSIGGVGTGELFF. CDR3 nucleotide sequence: TGTGCCAGTAGTATCGGGGGGGTCGGGACCGGGGAGCTGTTTTTT.

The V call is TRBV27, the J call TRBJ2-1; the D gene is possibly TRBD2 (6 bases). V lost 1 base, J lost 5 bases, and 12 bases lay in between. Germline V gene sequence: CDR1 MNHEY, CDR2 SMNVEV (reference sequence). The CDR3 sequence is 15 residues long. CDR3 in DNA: TGTGCCAGCAGTTTATACGGGAGAGGCAACAATGAGCAGTTCTTC. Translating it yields CASSLYGRGNNEQFF.

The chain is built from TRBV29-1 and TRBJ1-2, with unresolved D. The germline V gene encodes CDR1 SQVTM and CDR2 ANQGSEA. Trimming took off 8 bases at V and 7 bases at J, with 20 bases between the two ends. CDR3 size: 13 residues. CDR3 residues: CSSDGGLISGYTF. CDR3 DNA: TGCAGCTCCGATGGCGGTCTCATAAGTGGCTACACCTTC.

CDR3 sequence: CASSQLGTSVSDTQYF. The DNA of the CDR3 is TGTGCCAGCAGCCAACTCGGGACTAGCGTGTCAGATACGCAGTATTTT. This chain joins TRBV7-2 and TRBJ2-3; TRBD2 matches at 10 bases. The J segment lost 4 bases and the V segment lost 5 bases, leaving 9 bases of the junction unmatched. CDR1 is SGHTA and CDR2 is FQGNSA in the germline V gene. This CDR3 has 16 amino acids.

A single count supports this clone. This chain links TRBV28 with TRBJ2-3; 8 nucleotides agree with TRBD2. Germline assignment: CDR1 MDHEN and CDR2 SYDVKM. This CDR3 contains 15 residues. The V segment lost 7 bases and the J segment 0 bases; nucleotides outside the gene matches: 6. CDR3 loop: CASNRLAISTDTQYF. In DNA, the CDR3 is TGTGCCAGCAATCGACTAGCGATTAGCACAGATACGCAGTATTTT. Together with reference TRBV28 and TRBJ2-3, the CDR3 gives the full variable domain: DVKVTQSSRYLVKRTGEKVFLECVQDMDHENMFWYRQDPGLGLRLIYFSYDVKMKEKGDIPEGYSVSREKKERFSLILESASTNQTSMYLCASNRLAISTDTQYFGPGTRLTVL.